These T cell receptor beta chains were read from a single sample in a study of T cell responses to AZD1222 COVID-19 vaccine. The table came from immunoSEQ multiplex PCR; TCRdb's copy has only in-frame clones and leaves some out. The sample includes 100,000 to 150,000 clones, 88% of them seen just once. This sample comprised peripheral blood, obtained on day 0 of MenACWY control vaccination. The receptors shown here come from an adult in good health. The CDR3 runs from the conserved cysteine through the conserved F or W. D genes are given only for firm matches. Clone size is shown for a subset of rows, as once, few, many or a class of expanded clone.

>TRBV4-1|TRBJ1-1|-|-
TGCGCCAGCAGCCACGGAGCCCCGAACACTGAAGCTTTCTTT
CASSHGAPNTEAFF
>TRBV5-6|TRBJ1-1|-|-
TGTGCCAGCAACCGCGGGGGGTACGCTGAAGCTTTCTTT
CASNRGGYAEAFF
>TRBV3-1/TRBV3-2|TRBJ1-5|-|-
TGTGCCAGCAGCCATCAGGGCTCTCAGCCCCAGCATTTT
CASSHQGSQPQHF
>TRBV7-9|TRBJ2-7|-|-
TGTGCCAGCAGCTCGCCAGGGCGCTACGAGCAGTACTTC
CASSSPGRYEQYF
>TRBV13|TRBJ1-2|-|-
TGTGCCAGCAGCTTAGGCCGAGGAGGCACTATTGGCTACACCTTC
CASSLGRGGTIGYTF
>TRBV11-2|TRBJ2-5|-|-
TGTGCCAGCAGCCCCCCTGGAACTAGGGCTATCGGGGTGTACTTC
CASSPPGTRAIGVYF
>TRBV30|TRBJ1-2|-|-
TGTGCCTGGAGTTATAACCCTTCTCCTAGTGGCTACACCTTC
CAWSYNPSPSGYTF
>TRBV6-1|TRBJ1-5|-|TRBD1
TGTGCCAGCAGCTTCGACAGGGTCGGGAGTCAGCCCCAGCATTTT
CASSFDRVGSQPQHF
>TRBV18|TRBJ1-1|-|-
TGTGCCAGCTCAACCGGGATGAACACTGAAGCTTTCTTT
CASSTGMNTEAFF
>TRBV5-1|TRBJ2-6|-|-
TGCGCCAGCAGCCCCGAGGGGTCTGGGGCCAACGTCCTGACTTTC
CASSPEGSGANVLTF
>TRBV5-4|TRBJ2-1|-|-
TGTGCCAGCAGTTCAATTCTATGGCGGGACTACAATGAGCAGTTCTTC
CASSSILWRDYNEQFF
>TRBV20-1|TRBJ1-5|once|-
TGCAGTGCTAGGGGGGATCAGCCCCAGCATTTT
CSARGDQPQHF
>TRBV19|TRBJ1-6|once|-
TGTGCCAGTAGTGTTTATCTTTTTAATTCACCCCTCCACTTT
CASSVYLFNSPLHF
>TRBV24-1|TRBJ1-5|-|-
TGTGCCACCAGTGGACCAGGGATGGGTCAGCCCCAGCATTTT
CATSGPGMGQPQHF
>TRBV28|TRBJ1-5|once|-
TGTGCCAGCACCTATAGCAATCAGCCCCAGCATTTT
CASTYSNQPQHF
>TRBV2|TRBJ1-4|-|TRBD1
TGTGCCAGCAGTGTCCCGGGACAGGGAACTAATGAAAAACTGTTTTTT
CASSVPGQGTNEKLFF
>TRBV5-1|TRBJ1-2|-|-
TGCGCCAGCAGTGCGGGCAGGGGCAACTATGGCTACACCTTC
CASSAGRGNYGYTF
>TRBV6-6|TRBJ2-5|-|TRBD1
TGTGCCAGCAGGGCGGGGACAGGGCAAGAGACCCAGTACTTC
CASRAGTGQETQYF
>TRBV5-1|TRBJ2-7|once|TRBD2
TGCGCCAGCAGCTTAGCCGGGACTAGCGGGAGTCCCTACGAGCAGTACTTC
CASSLAGTSGSPYEQYF
>TRBV5-5|TRBJ1-3|-|-
TGTGCCAGCAGCATGGGGGAGGCTGGAAACACCATATATTTT
CASSMGEAGNTIYF
>TRBV3-1/TRBV3-2|TRBJ1-5|-|-
TGTGCCAGCAGCCAAGAACACGGCAATCAGCCCCAGCATTTT
CASSQEHGNQPQHF
>TRBV30|TRBJ2-7|-|TRBD2
TGTGCCTGGAGTCCCGGGACTAGCAGTTCCTACGAGCAGTACTTC
CAWSPGTSSSYEQYF
>TRBV2|TRBJ1-5|-|-
TGTGCCAGCAGTGGGACAGTAAGTCAGCCCCAGCATTTT
CASSGTVSQPQHF
>TRBV5-6|TRBJ2-2|once|-
TGTGCCAGCAGCTCGACCCGGGCAAATTGGGACACCGGGGAGCTGTTTTTT
CASSSTRANWDTGELFF
>TRBV30|TRBJ2-5|-|-
TGTGCCTGGAGTGTTCGGACAGTCCAAGAGACCCAGTACTTC
CAWSVRTVQETQYF
>TRBV27|TRBJ1-5|-|-
TGTGCCAGCAGTGCAACGGGTCCCAATCAGCCCCAGCATTTT
CASSATGPNQPQHF
>TRBV11-2|TRBJ1-3|-|TRBD1
TGTGCCAGCAGCCCCCAGACAGGGCGGATTCCCACCATATCCTCGATATATTTT
CASSPQTGRIPTISSIYF
>TRBV4-1|TRBJ2-7|-|-
TGCGCCAGCAGCCAAGATTGGACCTCATGGTCTTACGAGCAGTACTTC
CASSQDWTSWSYEQYF
>TRBV2|TRBJ1-5|-|-
TGTGCCAGCAGGCCTGACAGCCGCAATCAGCCCCAGCATTTT
CASRPDSRNQPQHF
>TRBV18|TRBJ2-7|-|TRBD2
TGTGCCAGCTCACCTAGGGGACTAGCGGGAGGTTCCTACGAGCAGTACTTC
CASSPRGLAGGSYEQYF
>TRBV6-2/TRBV6-3|TRBJ1-2|-|TRBD1
TGTGCCAGCAGTTACTCTCCGGGACAGGGCAATGGCTACACCTTC
CASSYSPGQGNGYTF
>TRBV6-5|TRBJ1-6|-|TRBD1
TGTGCCAGCAGAACCGGACAGGATTCACCCCTCCACTTT
CASRTGQDSPLHF
>TRBV14|TRBJ2-1|-|TRBD1
TGTGCCAGCAGCCTAACGGACAGGGGTCGGCAGTTCTTC
CASSLTDRGRQFF